A single sample is the source of the 14 T cell receptor beta chains below, sequenced in a study of T cell responses to AZD1222 COVID-19 vaccine. This table comes from immunoSEQ multiplex PCR, and its TCRdb copy is limited to in-frame clones, with some not included. The repertoire holds fewer than 55,000 clones, with nearly 85% as singletons. This specimen consisted of peripheral blood, obtained on day 0 of AZD1222 vaccination. These receptors came from an adult in good health.

The chain employs TRBV5-5 and TRBJ2-7, with 9 bases fitting TRBD2. Germline-derived CDR1 and CDR2 are SGHKS and YYEKEE (reference sequence). Trimming at V came to 3 bases and at J to 1 base, leaving 5 bases not matched to a gene. CDR3 length: 15 amino acids. The CDR3 spells CASSSVAGVSYEQYF. Written as DNA, the CDR3 is TGTGCCAGCAGCTCAGTAGCGGGAGTTTCCTACGAGCAGTACTTC. The full variable domain, completed using reference TRBV5-5 and TRBJ2-7, is DAGVTQSPTHLIKTRGQQVTLRCSPISGHKSVSWYQQVLGQGPQFIFQYYEKEERGRGNFPDRFSARQFPNYSSELNVNALLLGDSALYLCASSSVAGVSYEQYFGPGTRLTVT.

V and J are TRBV11-2 and TRBJ2-3, with TRBD2 matching over 12 bases. CDR1 and CDR2 (germline): SGHAT, FQNNGV. CDR3 length: 16 amino acids. Trimming cost V 3 bases and J 6 bases; bases outside gene matches: 7. The CDR3 region is CASSFPLAGGPDTQYF. The DNA for the CDR3 is TGTGCCAGCAGCTTCCCCCTAGCGGGGGGGCCGGATACGCAGTATTTT.

This clone showed up just a few times. The chain joins TRBV9 to TRBJ2-1; a possible D gene is TRBD2 (6 bases). The CDR3 runs 14 residues. CDR1 SGDLS and CDR2 YYNGEE come from the germline V gene. Between the trimmed V and J ends, which lost 1 base and 3 bases, there was a span of 8 bases. The CDR3 sequence is CASSVTGGYNEQFF. The CDR3 DNA reads as TGTGCCAGCAGCGTAACCGGGGGCTACAATGAGCAGTTCTTC.

The table lists this clone with a count of one. This chain connects TRBV5-1 to TRBJ2-3; 9 nucleotides agree with TRBD2. The J segment lost 6 bases and the V segment lost 2 bases, leaving 13 bases of the junction unmatched. In germline, CDR1 is SGHRS, CDR2 YFSETQ. This CDR3 is 17 amino acids long. The CDR3 protein is CASSFSGSLGVDDTQYF. CDR3 DNA sequence: TGCGCCAGCAGCTTTAGCGGGAGTTTGGGGGTGGATGATACGCAGTATTTT.

The genes are TRBV6-2 or TRBV6-3 and TRBJ2-6; possible D gene TRBD1, 5 bases. The V end lost 4 bases, the J end lost 1 base, and 11 bases lay between the germline ends. CDR3 length: 16 amino acids. Germline values: CDR1 MNHEY, CDR2 SVGEGT. This CDR3 is CASSSLKGSGANVLTF. CDR3 coding DNA: TGTGCCAGCAGTTCCCTCAAGGGGTCTGGGGCCAACGTCCTGACTTTC.

The chain recombines TRBV7-9 with TRBJ1-6; D not certain. Looked up from germline, CDR1 is SEHNR and CDR2 is FQNEAQ (reference sequence). V gave up 3 bases and J gave up 8 bases, with 5 bases separating them. The CDR3 length is 12 residues. The CDR3 here is CASSFFYSPLHF. The CDR3 DNA is TGTGCCAGCAGCTTCTTTTATTCACCCCTCCACTTT.

The chain carries TRBV6-5 and TRBJ2-3; D not certain. V was clipped by 0 bases and J by 1 base, with 8 bases between them. The CDR3 is made up of 15 amino acids. Germline CDR1 and CDR2: MNHEY and SVGAGI. In nucleotides, the CDR3 is TGTGCCAGCAGTTACTCCCAGCCCGGCACAGATACGCAGTATTTT. Its translation is CASSYSQPGTDTQYF.

The chain combines TRBV11-1 with TRBJ2-1; 9 bases line up with TRBD1. Germline-derived CDR1 and CDR2 are SGHAT and FQDESV (reference sequence). This CDR3 contains 15 residues. Germline trimming cut 5 bases from V and 5 bases from J; bases unmatched to any gene: 7. The CDR3 spells CASSRDRVGHNEQFF. The CDR3 DNA follows: TGTGCCAGCAGCCGGGACAGGGTGGGCCACAATGAGCAGTTCTTC.

This clone was detected a few times. This CDR3 is CASSTGPPSTEAFF. In DNA form, the CDR3 reads TGCGCCAGCTCCACCGGGCCCCCTAGTACTGAAGCTTTCTTT. The rearrangement joins TRBV4-1 to TRBJ1-1; D remains unclear. The CDR3 loop spans 14 amino acids. Germline-derived CDR1 and CDR2 are MGHRA and YSYEKL. V was trimmed by 8 bases and J by 5 bases, leaving 18 bases between them.

The gene calls are TRBV6-6 and TRBJ1-4, with no clear D. The germline V gene has CDR1 MNHNY and CDR2 SVGAGI (reference sequence). Trimming removed 2 bases from V and 1 base from J, with 5 bases in between. The CDR3 consists of 14 residues. The DNA for the CDR3 is TGTGCCAGCAGTTACCCAGAAACTAATGAAAAACTGTTTTTT. The encoded protein is CASSYPETNEKLFF.

This clone showed up just a few times. The gene calls are TRBV6-2 or TRBV6-3 and TRBJ2-1, with no clear D. The V and J ends lost 0 bases and 8 bases respectively, with 11 bases between them. CDR3 length: 14 residues. The V gene's germline CDR1 is MNHEY and CDR2 SVGEGT. DNA for the CDR3: TGTGCCAGCAGTTACTCGGGGTTGAGTTATGAGCAGTTCTTC. Translated: CASSYSGLSYEQFF.

The chain uses TRBV19 and TRBJ2-2; 9 bases are shared with TRBD1. Germline V gene sequence: CDR1 LNHDA, CDR2 SQIVND (reference sequence). V was pared by 7 bases and J by 3 bases, with 3 bases of the junction left unmatched. The CDR3 consists of 14 residues. The CDR3 sequence: CASIGQGYTGELFF. CDR3 DNA: TGTGCCAGTATAGGACAGGGGTACACCGGGGAGCTGTTTTTT.

The chain is built from TRBV3-1 (or the pseudogene TRBV3-2) and TRBJ2-1, with D unresolved. Trimming shortened V by 0 bases and J by 8 bases, and 11 bases separated the two germline ends. The length of the CDR3 is 14 residues. Germline V gene data show CDR1 as LGHDT and CDR2 as YNNKEL (reference sequence). CDR3 amino acids: CASSQETVGHEQFF. CDR3 DNA sequence: TGTGCCAGCAGCCAAGAAACTGTCGGGCATGAGCAGTTCTTC.

The chain couples TRBV5-1 to TRBJ2-7; 8 bases match TRBD1. CDR3 size: 15 residues. J gave up 1 base and V 4 bases, and 7 bases lay outside the gene matches. Looked up from germline, CDR1 is SGHRS and CDR2 is YFSETQ. Written as DNA, the CDR3 is TGCGCCAGCAGCCCGTCCGGGACAGGTTCCTACGAGCAGTACTTC. This codes for CASSPSGTGSYEQYF.